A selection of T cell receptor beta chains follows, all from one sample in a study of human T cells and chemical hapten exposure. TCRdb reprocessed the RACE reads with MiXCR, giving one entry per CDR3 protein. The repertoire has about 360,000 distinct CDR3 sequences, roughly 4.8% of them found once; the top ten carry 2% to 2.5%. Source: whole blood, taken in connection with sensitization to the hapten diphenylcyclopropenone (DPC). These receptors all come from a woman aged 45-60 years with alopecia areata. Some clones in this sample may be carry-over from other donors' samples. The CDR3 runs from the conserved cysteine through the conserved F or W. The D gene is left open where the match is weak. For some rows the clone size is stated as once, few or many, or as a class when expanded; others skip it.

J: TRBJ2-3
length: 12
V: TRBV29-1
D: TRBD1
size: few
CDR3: CSADRAPDTQYF
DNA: TGCAGCGCGGACAGGGCCCCAGATACGCAGTATTTT

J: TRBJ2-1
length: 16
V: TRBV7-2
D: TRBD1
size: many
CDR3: CASSLGDSRPYNEQFF
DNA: TGTGCCAGCAGCTTAGGGGACAGTCGCCCCTACAATGAGCAGTTCTTC

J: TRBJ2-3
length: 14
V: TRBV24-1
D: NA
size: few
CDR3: CATSDRGSTDTQYF
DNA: TGTGCCACCAGTGATCGCGGGAGCACAGATACGCAGTATTTT

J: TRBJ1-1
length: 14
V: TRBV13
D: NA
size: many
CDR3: CASSLGRAATEAFF
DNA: TGTGCCAGCAGCTTAGGCAGGGCTGCCACTGAAGCTTTCTTT

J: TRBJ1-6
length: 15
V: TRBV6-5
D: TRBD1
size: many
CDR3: CASYSGTGGGSPLHF
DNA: TGTGCCAGTTACTCCGGGACAGGGGGTGGTTCACCCCTCCACTTT

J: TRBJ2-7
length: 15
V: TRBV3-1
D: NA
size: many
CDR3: CASSLSWAGAIEQYF
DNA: TGTGCCAGCAGCCTTTCCTGGGCAGGGGCCATCGAGCAGTACTTC

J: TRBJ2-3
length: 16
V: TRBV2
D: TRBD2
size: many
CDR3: CASRGLAGGLTDTQYF
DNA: TGTGCCAGCAGGGGGTTAGCGGGAGGCCTCACAGATACGCAGTATTTT

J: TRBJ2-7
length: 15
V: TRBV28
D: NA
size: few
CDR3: CASSPLLDRPYEQYF
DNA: TGTGCCAGCAGTCCCCTCTTGGACAGACCCTACGAGCAGTACTTC

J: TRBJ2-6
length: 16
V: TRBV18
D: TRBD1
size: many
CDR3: CASAGTGSSGANVLTF
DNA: TGTGCCAGTGCCGGGACAGGGAGCTCTGGGGCCAACGTCCTGACTTTC

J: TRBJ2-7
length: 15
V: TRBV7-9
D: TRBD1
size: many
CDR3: CASSSPGQGRKEQYF
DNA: TGTGCCAGCAGCTCACCGGGACAGGGGCGTAAGGAGCAGTACTTC

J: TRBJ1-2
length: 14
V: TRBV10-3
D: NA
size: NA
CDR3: CAISEGGDNYGYTF
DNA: TGTGCCATCAGTGAGGGGGGCGACAACTATGGCTACACCTTC

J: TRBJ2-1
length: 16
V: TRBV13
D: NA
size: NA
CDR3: CASSSTRGLIYNEQFF
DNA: TGTGCCAGCAGCTCGACGCGGGGGCTGATCTACAATGAGCAGTTCTTC

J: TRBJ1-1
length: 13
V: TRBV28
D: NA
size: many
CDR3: CASSFQTSTEAFF
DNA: TGTGCCAGCAGTTTCCAAACAAGCACTGAAGCTTTCTTT

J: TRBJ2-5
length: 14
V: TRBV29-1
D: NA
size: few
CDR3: CSVEVEWQQETQYF
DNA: TGCAGCGTTGAGGTGGAATGGCAGCAAGAGACCCAGTACTTC

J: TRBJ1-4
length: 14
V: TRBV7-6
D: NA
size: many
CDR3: CASTVWVANEKLFF
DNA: TGTGCCAGCACGGTCTGGGTGGCTAATGAAAAACTGTTTTTT

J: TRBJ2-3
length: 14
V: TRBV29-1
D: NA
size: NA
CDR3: CSVGAHTVGDTQYF
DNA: TGCAGCGTTGGAGCTCATACGGTGGGAGATACGCAGTATTTT

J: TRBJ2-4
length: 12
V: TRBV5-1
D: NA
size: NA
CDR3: CASSLAPNIQYF
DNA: TGCGCCAGCAGCTTGGCTCCCAACATTCAGTACTTC

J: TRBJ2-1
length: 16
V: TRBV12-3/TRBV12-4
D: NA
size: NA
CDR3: CASSPLKGHSYNEQFF
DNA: TGTGCCAGCAGTCCACTGAAGGGCCACTCCTACAATGAGCAGTTCTTC

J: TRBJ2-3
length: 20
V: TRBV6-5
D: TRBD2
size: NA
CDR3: CASSSGRGTSGRALTDTQYF
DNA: TGTGCCAGCAGTTCAGGCAGGGGTACTAGCGGGAGGGCCCTCACAGATACGCAGTATTTT

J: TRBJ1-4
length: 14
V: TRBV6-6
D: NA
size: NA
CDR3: CASSFVTANEKLFF
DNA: TGTGCCAGCAGTTTCGTCACAGCTAATGAAAAACTGTTTTTT

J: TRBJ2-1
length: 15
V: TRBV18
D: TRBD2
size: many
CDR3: CASSSGLASHNEQFF
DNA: TGTGCCAGCTCATCGGGACTAGCGTCTCACAATGAGCAGTTCTTC

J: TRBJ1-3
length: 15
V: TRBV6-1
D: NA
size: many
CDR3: CASSEQGSTGNTIYF
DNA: TGTGCCAGCAGTGAACAGGGGAGCACTGGAAACACCATATATTTT

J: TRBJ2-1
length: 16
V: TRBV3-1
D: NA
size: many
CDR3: CASSQDLDSSYNEQFF
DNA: TGTGCCAGCAGCCAAGACCTCGACAGCTCCTACAATGAGCAGTTCTTC

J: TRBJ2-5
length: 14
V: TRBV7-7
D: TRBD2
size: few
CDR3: CASSQQTSGETQYF
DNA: TGTGCCAGCAGCCAACAGACTAGCGGGGAGACCCAGTACTTC

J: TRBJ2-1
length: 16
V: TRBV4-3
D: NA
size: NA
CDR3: CASSQDPASSYNEQFF
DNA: TGCGCCAGCAGCCAAGACCCGGCTAGCTCCTACAATGAGCAGTTCTTC

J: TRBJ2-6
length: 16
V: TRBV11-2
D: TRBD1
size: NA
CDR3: CASSPGQGYGANVLTF
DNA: TGTGCCAGCAGCCCCGGACAGGGTTATGGGGCCAACGTCCTGACTTTC

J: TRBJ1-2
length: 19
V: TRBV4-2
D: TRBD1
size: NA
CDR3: CASSHPPSGTGGRYYGYTF
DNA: TGTGCCAGCAGCCACCCCCCTTCCGGGACAGGGGGCAGGTACTATGGCTACACCTTC

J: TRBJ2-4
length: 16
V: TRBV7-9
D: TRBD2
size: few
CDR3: CASSLEASGSGRRQYF
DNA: TGTGCCAGCAGCTTAGAGGCTAGCGGGAGCGGTCGTCGCCAGTACTTC

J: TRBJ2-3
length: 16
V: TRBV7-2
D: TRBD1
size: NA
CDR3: CASTTGTGTGTDTQYF
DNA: TGTGCCAGCACCACCGGGACAGGGACTGGCACAGATACGCAGTATTTT

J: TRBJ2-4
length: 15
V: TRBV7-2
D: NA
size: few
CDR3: CASSLAAGAKNIQYF
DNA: TGTGCCAGCAGCTTAGCGGCAGGAGCAAAAAACATTCAGTACTTC

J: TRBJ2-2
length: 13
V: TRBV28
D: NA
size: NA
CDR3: CASSDSYTGELFF
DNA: TGTGCCAGCAGTGACAGTTACACCGGGGAGCTGTTTTTT

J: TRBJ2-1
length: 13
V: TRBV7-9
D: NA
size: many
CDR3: CASSLVGKNEQFF
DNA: TGTGCCAGCAGCTTAGTGGGGAAAAATGAGCAGTTCTTC

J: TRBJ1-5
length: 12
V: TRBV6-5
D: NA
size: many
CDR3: CARRHGDQPQHF
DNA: TGTGCCAGGCGACATGGGGATCAGCCCCAGCATTTT

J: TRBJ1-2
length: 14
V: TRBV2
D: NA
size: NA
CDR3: CASSEGGRGYGYTF
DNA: TGTGCCAGCAGTGAAGGAGGCAGGGGCTATGGCTACACCTTC

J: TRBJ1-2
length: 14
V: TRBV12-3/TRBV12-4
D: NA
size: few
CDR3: CASSLNRAQGPLSF
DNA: TGTGCCAGCAGTTTAAACCGGGCCCAAGGCCCTTTATCCTTC

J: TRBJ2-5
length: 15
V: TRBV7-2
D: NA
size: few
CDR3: CASSLGSKRRETQYF
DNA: TGTGCCAGCAGCTTAGGTAGCAAGCGACGGGAGACCCAGTACTTC

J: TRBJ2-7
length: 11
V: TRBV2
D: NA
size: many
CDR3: CATRGSYEQYF
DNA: TGTGCCACCAGAGGCAGCTACGAGCAGTACTTC

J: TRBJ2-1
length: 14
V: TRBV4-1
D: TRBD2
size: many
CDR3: CASSQGLALGEQFF
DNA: TGCGCCAGCAGCCAAGGACTAGCCCTCGGTGAGCAGTTCTTC

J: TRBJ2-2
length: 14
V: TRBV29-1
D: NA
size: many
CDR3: CSVTVRKVVGELFF
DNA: TGCAGCGTTACGGTCAGGAAGGTAGTCGGGGAGCTGTTTTTT

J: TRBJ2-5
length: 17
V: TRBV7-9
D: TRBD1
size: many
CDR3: CASSSDRGDRRKETQYF
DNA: TGTGCCAGCAGCTCGGACAGGGGGGATCGACGTAAGGAGACCCAGTACTTC

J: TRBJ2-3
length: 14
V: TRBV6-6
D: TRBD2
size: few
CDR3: CASTVGGGLDTQYF
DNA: TGTGCCAGCACAGTCGGGGGGGGCTTAGATACGCAGTATTTT

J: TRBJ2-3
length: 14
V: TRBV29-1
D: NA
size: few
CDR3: CSVEDGTSTDTQYF
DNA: TGCAGCGTTGAAGACGGGACTAGCACAGATACGCAGTATTTT

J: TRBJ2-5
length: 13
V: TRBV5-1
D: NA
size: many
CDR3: CASKSGPGETQYF
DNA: TGCGCCAGCAAGTCGGGGCCCGGGGAGACCCAGTACTTC

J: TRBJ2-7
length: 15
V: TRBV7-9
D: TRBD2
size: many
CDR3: CASSSLAGPSYEQYF
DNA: TGTGCCAGCAGCTCCCTAGCGGGACCATCCTACGAGCAGTACTTC

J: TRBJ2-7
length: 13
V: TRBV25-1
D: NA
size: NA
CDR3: CASSDPGHHEQYF
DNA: TGTGCCAGCAGTGACCCGGGACACCACGAGCAGTACTTC

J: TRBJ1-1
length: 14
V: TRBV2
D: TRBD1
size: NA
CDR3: CASARQGARTEAFF
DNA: TGTGCCAGCGCTAGACAGGGGGCGCGTACTGAAGCTTTCTTT

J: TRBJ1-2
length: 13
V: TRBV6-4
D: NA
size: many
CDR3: CASSDGQTYGYTF
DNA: TGTGCCAGCAGTGACGGACAGACCTATGGCTACACCTTC

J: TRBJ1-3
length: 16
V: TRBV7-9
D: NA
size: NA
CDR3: CASSGRLFLDGNTIYF
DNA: TGTGCCAGCAGTGGTCGGCTATTTCTTGACGGAAACACCATATATTTT

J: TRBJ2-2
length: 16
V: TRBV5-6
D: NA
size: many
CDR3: CASSLQKGRKTGELFF
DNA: TGTGCCAGCAGCCTCCAGAAGGGGCGAAAGACCGGGGAGCTGTTTTTT

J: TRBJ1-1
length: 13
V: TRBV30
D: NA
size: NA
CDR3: CAWSVDLNTEAFF
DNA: TGTGCCTGGAGTGTAGACTTGAACACTGAAGCTTTCTTT

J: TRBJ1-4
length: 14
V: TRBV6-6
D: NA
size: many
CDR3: CASSFGGTNEKLFF
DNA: TGTGCCAGCAGTTTCGGGGGGACTAATGAAAAACTGTTTTTT

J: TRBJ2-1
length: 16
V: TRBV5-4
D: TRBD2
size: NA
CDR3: CASSLGSSGRDNEQFF
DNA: TGTGCCAGCAGCTTGGGTAGTAGCGGGAGGGACAATGAGCAGTTCTTC

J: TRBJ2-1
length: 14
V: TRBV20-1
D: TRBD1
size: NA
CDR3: CSAFGSRGHHEQFF
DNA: TGCAGTGCTTTTGGGTCGAGGGGGCACCATGAGCAGTTCTTC